Included here is one T cell receptor beta chain sequence, with context. Antigen specificity is unknown. V was cut by 6 bases and J by 4 bases, with 17 bases left in between. Germline V gives CDR1 WNHNN, CDR2 SYGVQD (reference sequence). The CDR3 has 15 residues. Focal radiation plus CTLA-4 blockade with ipilimumab was administered to patients who had chemo-refractory metastatic non-small-cell lung cancer. The data belong to a study of radiotherapy plus CTLA-4 blockade in lung cancer. Study-level background: Objective responses arose in approximately 19% of patients, and around 30% experienced disease control. Points from the study as a whole: Radiotherapy with ipilimumab was followed by blood expansion of tumor-derived clones.

Generated by immunoSEQ multiplex PCR, the TCRdb table keeps only in-frame clones and is missing some. Among 45,000 to 60,000 clones listed, 82% were seen once. The source of this sequence is a human donor with non-small cell lung cancer who had stable disease on radiotherapy plus ipilimumab. The chain carries TRBV10-1 and TRBJ2-3; D is ambiguous. The sample consisted of peripheral blood, taken from a patient treated with radiotherapy plus ipilimumab. CDR3 amino acids: CASSGKEVIADTQYF. In DNA, the CDR3 is TGCGCCAGCAGCGGCAAAGAGGTCATTGCAGATACGCAGTATTTT.